This entry features one T cell receptor beta chain sequence. This sample is part of a study of control samples from healthy donors and cancer patients. Clones were sequenced by immunoSEQ multiplex PCR, and TCRdb holds only the in-frame ones, with some missing. The sample consists of 110,000 or so clones, approximately 82% of them appearing once. The CDR3 extends over 16 amino acids. V trimming: 3 bases; J trimming: 10 bases; junction bases outside the gene matches: 12. CDR1 KGHDR and CDR2 SFDVKD come from the germline V gene. This receptor was obtained from a young man in good health. Sequencing used blood. This chain uses TRBV24-1 with TRBJ2-1, with 9 bases that match TRBD1. The CDR3 DNA sequence: TGTGCCACCAGTGATCCTACCGGGACAGGGCCCATAGAGCAGTTCTTC. Its protein is CATSDPTGTGPIEQFF.